This note documents a single T cell receptor (beta chain) sequence. There is no known antigen for this receptor. There are no base qualities to consult, and no much larger clone falls within one base. This sample is part of a study of cytomegalovirus exposure and HLA in healthy donors (dated by TCRdb to the late 2010s). Regarding the research as a whole: According to an earlier analysis of 450 to 650 of the donors, 150 million to 200 million T cells yielded 117 million unique TCR beta sequences and about 280 Gb of sequence data. In addition to the first cohort of 666 subjects, a separate validation cohort of 120 different subjects was used. An earlier analysis of approximately 630 of the donors applied high-throughput TCR beta sequencing to assess whether each TCR beta V gene segment acted as functional or pseudogenic. A later analysis re-analyzed previously published TCR beta repertoires from 660 or so donors and added high-resolution HLA genotyping to study TCR occurrence patterns. Because of strong linkage in the cohort, roughly five DR-DQ haplotypes were treated as single units for association and clustering. HLA typing included class I and class II loci at four-digit resolution. Donor age, sex, ethnicity and CMV serostatus were collected together with the repertoire data. Across 398 genotyped donors of the cohort, an average of roughly 250,000 unique TCR beta nucleotide sequences per donor were sequenced, and approximately 17% of those sequences were non-productive. Typing coverage varied by locus: roughly 629-640 donors for A, B, C, DRB1 and DQB1; 500 to 550 for DQA1; 606 for DPA1; about 450 for DPB1. The study aimed to test whether cataloging public T cell receptors could reveal signatures of past pathogen exposure. Among the roughly 430 genotyped donors, approximately 77% belonged to the genetic ancestry cluster associated with self-reported Caucasian donors. In a later genetic analysis, genome-wide SNP genotypes for about 65% of the 666 donors were used, and that subset was treated as a discovery cohort. To predict cytomegalovirus infection status, the study combined high-throughput TCR immunosequencing, statistical association of individual TCRs with disease status, and machine learning. An early release covering approximately 600 HLA-typed donors comprised about 290 gigabases of sequencing data and about 90 million unique TCR sequences. The later analysis used no new phenotypic data to find candidate immune exposures, relying instead on TCR beta sequences and their occurrence across donors. All discovery cohort repertoires had been generated on a single sequencing platform. The study profiled the T cell repertoires of 500 to 800 subjects by immunosequencing and related them to cytomegalovirus serostatus. General conclusions and limits of the study: In vitro tests confirmed that three of the cytomegalovirus-associated TCR beta chains recognize cytomegalovirus antigens. Only TCR beta chains were sequenced in this cohort, and the absence of alpha or paired-chain data limited detectable features. The study listed 150 to 200 TCR beta chains as associated with cytomegalovirus. A further reported finding was that TCR beta sequences accurately predicted the HLA-A and HLA-B alleles for most subjects in the first cohort. Several of the top co-occurrence clusters appeared to be linked to parvovirus B19, influenza, CMV and Epstein-Barr virus, according to a later analysis. For the cohort, immune exposure information was limited to CMV serostatus. A cluster of highly shared sequence variants was judged likely to represent a technical artifact of the sequencing pipeline. At a false discovery rate of 0.05, a later analysis linked about 17,000 TCR beta sequences to specific HLA alleles. The authors suggested that the approach could potentially be generalized to other disease states and immunological phenotypes. The presence/absence analyses assumed that sequencing depth was roughly uniform across donors, and that assumption may not be true. Because some donors lacked HLA typing at each locus, the association tests relied only on the typed subset. A later genetic analysis associated a missense DCLRE1C variant with V-gene and J-gene trimming of TCR beta chains, and an independent cohort replicated the association. The earlier analysis of some 540 of the donors excluded 15 to 20 rarely observed V segments, including chromosome 9 orphons, because counts were too low. When HLA alleles, especially DR and DQ, strongly co-occurred, TCR associations were difficult to assign to individual alleles. The classifier was reported to diagnose cytomegalovirus status with high specificity and sensitivity in both the original and validation cohorts. Linkage disequilibrium might explain the correlated functional status among segregating V segments, but an unknown experimental factor could not be ruled out. In a later analysis, TCR association rates were found to vary across HLA loci, with the most associated TCRs seen for DRB1 alleles and the fewest for HLA-C alleles. According to a later genetic analysis, donors in an Asian-associated ancestry cluster had fewer N-insertions in productive TCRs than the approximately 610-donor mean. A later analysis found that most CMV-associated TCR beta chains appeared HLA-restricted, with HLA associations seemingly driven largely by CMV exposure. Compared with equally common non-associated chains, HLA-associated TCR beta chains in a later analysis were more clonally expanded and had lower generation probabilities. Most TCR sequences were observed very rarely across donors, whereas some public TCRs were present in many individuals. An earlier analysis of approximately 530 of the donors showed that most TCR beta V segments appeared in productive rearrangements either about 87% or about 30% of the time, which broadly matched IMGT annotations. Some IMGT-functional V segments, including TRBV6-2 and TRBV6-3, could not be told apart with the 87-base-pair reads, so those segments were excluded.

Library construction relied on the immunoSEQ multiplex PCR assay. For the multiplex PCR, a mixture combining 60 forward primers for TCR Vbeta segments and 13 reverse primers for TCR Jbeta segments was used. Amplification of the CDR3 region of rearranged TCR beta genes was performed with a multiplex PCR assay on genomic DNA. The Illumina HiSeq System was used to sequence the amplified TCR beta libraries as 87-base-pair reads. The study's own analysis went as follows. A later analysis counted 75 million to 100 million unique TCR beta chains across the 550 to 750 repertoires, and about 10 million of these chains were shared by at least two donors. Raw reads were error-corrected and collapsed into unique sequences by a nearest-neighbor algorithm in which closely related sequences were merged to remove PCR and sequencing errors. V, D and J gene segments were assigned by aligning CDR3 sequences to IMGT reference sequences. For a sequence to be retained, at least a six-nucleotide match to both a V gene segment and a J gene segment was required. Rearrangements were classified as productive when the CDR3 lacked stop codons and remained in frame with V and J, and all other rearrangements were classified as non-productive. CDR3 was defined according to IMGT convention as the region running from the second conserved V-encoded cysteine to the conserved J-encoded phenylalanine. The earlier analysis of a few hundred of the donors excluded sequences that lacked an unambiguous match to a single V gene segment. An earlier analysis of 500 to 700 of the donors classified V segments as functional when productive rearrangements were above 56.7% and as segregating when the standard deviation between donors was above 5%. A statistical classification framework was built to diagnose cytomegalovirus status from the catalog of TCR beta chain sequences. A later analysis assigned V and J genes by comparing TCR nucleotide sequences with IMGT/GENE-DB human TR gene sequences. A later analysis assigned CDR3 sequences and most-parsimonious VDJ recombination scenarios with the TCRdist pipeline. In a later analysis, each TCR beta chain was defined by its CDR3 amino acid sequence together with its V-gene family, and reads without a unique V-gene family were excluded. To address suspected cross-contamination and a sequencing artifact, a later analysis removed roughly 580 highly shared, low-generation-probability nucleotide sequences. For each public chain, a later analysis derived a clonal expansion index from normalized ranks of inferred template counts within each repertoire. In a later analysis, generation probabilities were computed with a VDJ recombination model fitted to out-of-frame rearrangements, and the resulting probabilities were checked against IGoR. A later analysis scored TCR-TCR, TCR-HLA and TCR-CMV co-occurrence with hypergeometric tests, applying a repertoire-size bias correction to TCR pairs. A later analysis estimated false discovery rates by permuting HLA or CMV assignments 20 times. A later analysis grouped co-occurring TCRs with DBSCAN, adding TCRdist sequence similarity when clustering within HLA-allele-positive subsets. Co-occurrence clustering excluded repertoires with fewer than 30,000 or more than 120,000 public chains, plus five with anomalous nucleotide sharing. TCRdb obtained this table from immuneACCESS and retained in-frame rearrangements with V and J assigned. These tables miss some clones; where compared with another copy, unresolved V genes account for less than half of the shortfall, and the remainder is unexplained. V and J calls and clone size are given by that table; D and trimming were obtained from the DNA. This sample comprises some 150,000 clones, about 88% of them detected only once. Clones ranked in the top ten supply 2% to 2.5% of the sample.

The CDR3 spans 14 residues, from the cysteine through the phenylalanine. Only the CDR3 DNA stays, 42 bases, in frame from base 1. V gives up 1 base and J gives up 4 bases, and the segment between their germline ends measures 7 bases. CDR1 and CDR2, looked up from the germline V gene (reference sequence), are LNHNV and YYDKDF. The cohort comprised hundreds of healthy bone marrow donors. All cohort members were sampled while nominally healthy, although unrecorded immune exposures were likely present. The donor was CMV seronegative and belonged to the group of 350 or so seronegative cohort members. A peripheral blood sample was provided by each donor, and peripheral blood mononuclear cells were used for TCR beta sequencing. Genomic DNA extraction from the blood cell samples was performed with the Qiagen DNeasy Blood Extraction Kit.

The chain employs TRBV15 and TRBJ1-4, and TRBD1 may be the D gene, going by 5 matching bases. The sequence came from a woman aged 18-29 years in good health and CMV-seronegative. The specimen was PBMCs. The CDR3 is CATSRGGVNEKLFF. In nucleotide form, the sequence is TGTGCCACCAGCAGAGGGGGGGTTAATGAAAAACTGTTTTTT.